The 17 T cell receptor beta chains given below trace back to one sample, sequenced in a study of cytomegalovirus exposure and HLA in healthy donors. PCR amplification relied on 60 Vbeta primers (plus 13 Jbeta primers). TCRdb keeps only in-frame clones here, not all; method: immunoSEQ multiplex PCR. The top ten clones hold under 7.5% of a sample with 150,000 to 200,000 clones, approximately 82% of them seen once. Sequenced material: PBMCs. Source of these receptors: a man aged 50-59 years in good health and CMV-seropositive.

V gene TRBV4-1 combines with J gene TRBJ1-2; D possibly corresponds to TRBD1 (6 bases). CDR3 length: 14 residues. The germline V and J ends were trimmed by 3 bases and 4 bases, with 12 bases remaining between them. CDR1 MGHRA and CDR2 YSYEKL come from the germline V gene. Here the CDR3 reads CASSHTGFSYGYTF. CDR3 sequence (DNA): TGCGCCAGCAGCCATACAGGGTTTTCCTATGGCTACACCTTC.

The chain combines TRBV7-6 with TRBJ2-7, with TRBD2 as a possible D gene (6 bases). The germline V gene encodes CDR1 SGHVS and CDR2 FNYEAQ. V was trimmed by 1 base and J by 6 bases, leaving 10 bases between them. The CDR3 totals 13 residues. CDR3 coding DNA: TGTGCCAGCAGCTTAGGGGAGGAGGGCGAGCAGTACGTC. Translating it yields CASSLGEEGEQYV.

This clone turned up a few times. The chain employs TRBV6-6 and TRBJ1-5; D remains ambiguous. From germline, CDR1 is MNHNY and CDR2 SVGAGI (reference sequence). V was cut by 3 bases and J by 3 bases, with 12 bases left in between. This CDR3 region has 15 residues. CDR3 loop: CASSYGSGPNQPQHF. Written as DNA, the CDR3 is TGTGCCAGCAGTTATGGGTCAGGTCCCAATCAGCCCCAGCATTTT.

The CDR3 coding sequence is TGTGCTAGTGGGCCCTACAGGGCGAGCACCGGGGAGCTGTTTTTT. This gives the protein CASGPYRASTGELFF. The gene calls are TRBV12-5 and TRBJ2-2; a weak D match, TRBD1 (6 bases). This CDR3 comprises 15 residues. Germline CDR1 reads LGHNT; CDR2 reads FRNRAP. Trimming cost V 6 bases and J 4 bases, with 15 bases left between them.

This chain connects TRBV5-4 to TRBJ2-4; the match to TRBD2 covers 7 bases. Losses at the gene ends were 2 bases for V and 2 bases for J; bases not matched to a gene: 4. Germline V gene data show CDR1 as SGHNT and CDR2 as YYREEE (reference sequence). The CDR3 contains 15 residues. The CDR3 loop reads CASSLAGISKNIQYF. The CDR3 bases are TGTGCCAGCAGCTTAGCGGGGATTTCCAAAAACATTCAGTACTTC.

This chain connects TRBV10-2 to TRBJ1-5; 7 bases align to TRBD1. The CDR3 has 16 amino acids. Trimming removed 6 bases from V and 0 bases from J; junction bases left unmatched: 8. Looked up from germline, CDR1 is WSHSY and CDR2 is SAAADI. The CDR3 spells CASRYGTAYSNQPQHF. In DNA, the CDR3 is TGCGCCAGCAGGTATGGGACAGCTTATAGCAATCAGCCCCAGCATTTT.

This clone showed up just once. The chain has TRBV19 and TRBJ2-7, with 8 bases that match TRBD2. Germline CDR1 reads LNHDA; CDR2 reads SQIVND (reference sequence). The length of the CDR3 is 15 residues. Trimming removed 0 bases from V and 3 bases from J; junction bases left unmatched: 4. CDR3 nucleotide sequence: TGTGCCAGTAGTATAGACGGGACTAGGGTCTACGAGCAGTACTTC. Protein sequence: CASSIDGTRVYEQYF.

The rearrangement joins TRBV27 to TRBJ2-5; the match to TRBD2 covers 7 bases. CDR3 length: 15 amino acids. V shed 5 bases and J 3 bases; nucleotides not matched to a gene: 9. Germline CDR1 MNHEY, CDR2 SMNVEV (reference sequence). CDR3 in DNA: TGTGCCAGCAGTGGAGCTTACCGGGAGGAAGAGACCCAGTACTTC. Protein product: CASSGAYREEETQYF.

The chain couples TRBV7-9 to TRBJ1-2; D may be TRBD1 (5 bases). This CDR3 contains 16 residues. Trimming took 2 bases from V and 8 from J, leaving 21 bases between them. Germline V gene data show CDR1 as SEHNR and CDR2 as FQNEAQ (reference sequence). CDR3 protein: CASSLNRVRQSTGYTF. For the CDR3, the DNA is TGTGCCAGCAGCTTAAACCGTGTAAGACAGAGCACAGGCTACACCTTC.

The genes are TRBV2 and TRBJ2-7, with unresolved D. From germline, CDR1 is SNHLY and CDR2 FYNNEI. V was pared by 4 bases and J by 2 bases, with 9 bases between. This CDR3 is built from 13 residues. This chain's CDR3 is CASSGEMPYEQYF. As DNA, the CDR3 is TGTGCCAGCAGTGGCGAAATGCCCTACGAGCAGTACTTC.

This rearrangement joins TRBV9 to TRBJ2-5; TRBD1 matches at 9 bases. In germline, CDR1 is SGDLS, CDR2 YYNGEE. The CDR3 spans 17 residues. The trim removed 4 bases at V and 3 bases at J, leaving 13 bases unmatched. As DNA, the CDR3 is TGTGCCAGCAGCCTCCCCCAACAGGGGGCAATAAAAGAGACCCAGTACTTC. Translation gives CASSLPQQGAIKETQYF. The variable domain in full, completed from reference TRBV9 and TRBJ2-5, reads DSGVTQTPKHLITATGQRVTLRCSPRSGDLSVYWYQQSLDQGLQFLIQYYNGEERAKGNILERFSAQQFPDLHSELNLSSLELGDSALYFCASSLPQQGAIKETQYFGPGTRLLVL.

This clone was observed a few times. The gene calls are TRBV7-2 and TRBJ1-3; 11 nucleotides line up with TRBD1. Looked up from germline, CDR1 is SGHTA and CDR2 is FQGNSA. The CDR3 loop spans 16 amino acids. V gave up 5 bases and J gave up 8 bases; unmatched junction bases: 11. Here the CDR3 reads CASSLSGTGGRDTIYF. Here the CDR3 DNA reads TGTGCCAGCAGCCTTTCCGGGACAGGGGGTAGGGACACCATATATTTT.

This clone was counted only a few times. The chain employs TRBV6-5 and TRBJ2-7; D might be TRBD1 (5 bases). The CDR3 has 15 residues. The germline CDR1 and CDR2 sequences are MNHEY and SVGAGI. Trimming shortened V by 6 bases and J by 0 bases, and 15 bases separated the two germline ends. The CDR3 DNA sequence: TGTGCCAGCAGGGCCGACAGACATTCCTCCTACGAGCAGTACTTC. Encoded protein: CASRADRHSSYEQYF.

The gene calls are TRBV9 and TRBJ2-3; TRBD1 matches at 7 bases. The CDR3 length is 12 residues. Looked up from germline, CDR1 is SGDLS and CDR2 is YYNGEE. With 3 bases clipped from V and 11 bases from J, the junction kept 6 bases outside the gene matches. CDR3 bases: TGTGCCAGCAGCGCCTTGGACAGGAGGCAGTATTTT. This encodes CASSALDRRQYF.

This clone has just a few counts. The J gene is TRBJ2-6, the V gene TRBV9; D perhaps matches TRBD1 (6 bases). V gave up 3 bases and J gave up 0 bases, with 16 bases separating them. Germline CDR1 and CDR2: SGDLS and YYNGEE. This CDR3 comprises 18 residues. The CDR3 region has the DNA TGTGCCAGCAGCGCCAGACAGGCAGGTCACTCTGGGGCCAACGTCCTGACTTTC. It codes for CASSARQAGHSGANVLTF.

The chain combines TRBV5-1 with TRBJ1-5; D unresolved. Germline V gene lookup returns CDR1 SGHRS and CDR2 YFSETQ. CDR3 length: 14 residues. The germline V and J ends were trimmed by 0 bases and 9 bases, with 13 bases remaining between them. The CDR3 DNA sequence: TGCGCCAGCAGCTTGGCTGGAGGAGAGAGGCCCCAGCATTTT. It specifies CASSLAGGERPQHF.

This clone rates as medium-sized. The chain recombines TRBV5-6 with TRBJ1-3; a possible D gene is TRBD1 (5 bases). The V end was cut by 2 bases, the J end by 6 bases, with 9 bases between. CDR1 SGHDT and CDR2 YYEEEE come from the germline V gene. This CDR3 is built from 13 residues. The CDR3 here is CASSFDSSNTIYF. CDR3 nucleotide sequence: TGTGCCAGCAGCTTCGACAGTTCAAACACCATATATTTT.